The clone carrying this T cell receptor beta chain was seen a handful of times. Its antigen remains unknown. Treatment: roughly 10-day PBMC culture with coronavirus spike peptide pools or control peptides (ViraFEST assay). Negative selection yielded CD4+ T cells from day-10 cultures. The sample is drawn from a study of vaccination and CD4 T cells after COVID-19. Cultured CD4+ T cell DNA underwent sequencing with the Oncomine TCR Beta short-read assay. In TCRdb, the PCR reads were re-called with MiXCR into one record per CDR3 protein. The sample includes some 9,500 distinct CDR3 sequences, less than 60% of them seen just once. The source material was CD4+ T cells from blood, cultured in vitro. This TCR was recovered from a human donor who had recovered from COVID-19.

The CDR3: CATRASRDRGTNYGYTF. The CDR3 DNA reads TGTGCCACGCGAGCGTCCCGGGACAGGGGCACTAACTATGGCTACACCTTC. The chain couples TRBV7-9 to TRBJ1-2; 10 bases agree with TRBD1. CDR1 SEHNR and CDR2 FQNEAQ come from the germline V gene (reference sequence). This CDR3 spans 17 amino acids. The V and J ends lost 10 bases and 0 bases, in that order; junction bases with no gene match: 14.